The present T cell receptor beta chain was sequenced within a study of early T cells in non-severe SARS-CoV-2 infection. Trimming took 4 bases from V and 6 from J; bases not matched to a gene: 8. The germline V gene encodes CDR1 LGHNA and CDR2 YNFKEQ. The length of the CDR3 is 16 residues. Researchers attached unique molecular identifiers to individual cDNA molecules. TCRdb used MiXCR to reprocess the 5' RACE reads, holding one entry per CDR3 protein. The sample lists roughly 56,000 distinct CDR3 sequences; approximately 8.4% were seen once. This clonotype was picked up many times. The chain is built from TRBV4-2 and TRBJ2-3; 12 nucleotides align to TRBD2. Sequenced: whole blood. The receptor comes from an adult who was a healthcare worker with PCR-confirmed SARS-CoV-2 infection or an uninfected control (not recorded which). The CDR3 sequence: CASSRGTSGRVDTQYF. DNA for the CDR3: TGTGCCAGCAGCCGCGGGACTAGCGGGCGGGTGGATACGCAGTATTTT.